The 20 T cell receptor beta chains in this list originate from one sample, sequenced in a study of blood T cell repertoires in COVID-19 (dated by TCRdb to 2018 to 2020). Library creation used the immunoSEQ multiplex PCR assay. As stored in TCRdb, this immuneACCESS dataset retains in-frame rearrangements with V and J assigned. A fraction of the clones does not appear; measured against another copy, unresolved V genes explain less than half of the discrepancy, and the remainder lacks a known reason. The sample contains roughly 32,000 clones, 90% of them found a single time. Approximately 1% of the sample belongs to the ten largest clones. Sequenced input: peripheral blood. Receptor source: a man between 65 and 85 years old with active or convalescent COVID-19.

This rearrangement joins TRBV5-1 to TRBJ2-7; D is possibly TRBD1 (6 bases). The germline V gene has CDR1 SGHRS and CDR2 YFSETQ. This CDR3 comprises 15 residues. V shed 2 bases and J shed 0 bases, with 12 bases lying between them. The CDR3 loop reads CASSLQGAPSYEQYF. For the CDR3, the DNA is TGCGCCAGCAGCTTACAGGGTGCCCCCTCCTACGAGCAGTACTTC.

This clone was seen a few times. This chain links TRBV5-1 with TRBJ1-5, with D perhaps TRBD1 (6 bases). Germline CDR1 reads SGHRS; CDR2 reads YFSETQ. The CDR3 is made up of 15 amino acids. Trimming removed 1 base from V and 4 bases from J, with 12 bases in between. This CDR3 is CASSLSGQRNQPQHF. CDR3 sequence (DNA): TGCGCCAGCAGCTTGTCCGGACAGAGGAATCAGCCCCAGCATTTT.

The chain couples TRBV6-5 to TRBJ1-1; D remains ambiguous. V was trimmed by 6 bases and J by 0 bases, leaving 14 bases between them. The CDR3 runs 15 residues. Germline CDR1 is MNHEY and CDR2 is SVGAGI. The DNA of the CDR3 is TGTGCCAGCAGCCTCACCAGGAACATGAACACTGAAGCTTTCTTT. Protein: CASSLTRNMNTEAFF.

The V call is TRBV27, the J call TRBJ1-5; no clear D. Trimming stripped 2 bases from V and 7 bases from J, with 12 bases between. The CDR3 extends over 14 amino acids. Looked up from germline, CDR1 is MNHEY and CDR2 is SMNVEV (reference sequence). CDR3 nucleotides: TGTGCCAGCAGTTTAACAGAGAGAAGGCAGCCCCAGCATTTT. Protein: CASSLTERRQPQHF.

The chain recombines TRBV4-2 with TRBJ1-4, with D possibly matching TRBD1 (6 bases). V shed 2 bases and J shed 10 bases, with 17 bases lying between them. Germline CDR1 reads LGHNA; CDR2 reads YNFKEQ. This CDR3 is 15 amino acids long. The CDR3 sequence is CASSQLRVDRRKLFF. In nucleotides, the CDR3 is TGTGCCAGCAGCCAACTTCGAGTCGACAGGCGAAAACTGTTTTTT.

The V gene is TRBV5-1, the J gene TRBJ1-2; TRBD1 agrees at 9 bases. This CDR3 comprises 18 residues. J lost 4 bases, V lost 4 bases, and 17 bases had no gene match. From germline, CDR1 is SGHRS and CDR2 YFSETQ. The CDR3 DNA sequence: TGCGCCAGCAGCACCCGAGGGACAGGGCAATGGGAGTTCTATGGCTACACCTTC. Encoded protein: CASSTRGTGQWEFYGYTF.

The count of this clone is one. The chain uses TRBV4-1 and TRBJ2-5; 8 bases fit TRBD2. The CDR3 runs 17 residues. From germline, CDR1 is MGHRA and CDR2 YSYEKL. V was pared by 4 bases and J by 3 bases, with 13 bases of the junction left unmatched. CDR3 sequence reads: CASSLITGGLPKETQYF. DNA for the CDR3: TGCGCCAGCAGCCTTATAACGGGGGGGCTCCCCAAAGAGACCCAGTACTTC.

The chain uses TRBV12-5 and TRBJ2-1; D is undetermined. Germline values: CDR1 LGHNT, CDR2 FRNRAP. The CDR3 is 12 amino acids. Trimming stripped 7 bases from V and 1 base from J, with 5 bases between. The chain's CDR3 is CASAVSYNEQFF. For the CDR3, the DNA is TGTGCTAGTGCCGTTTCCTACAATGAGCAGTTCTTC.

The chain joins TRBV9 to TRBJ2-3; 11 positions agree with TRBD2. The CDR3 extends over 18 amino acids. Germline V gives CDR1 SGDLS, CDR2 YYNGEE. V trimming: 0 bases; J trimming: 5 bases; junction bases outside the gene matches: 11. CDR3 sequence (DNA): TGTGCCAGCAGCGTAGCTGGGATAGCGGGGGGGCCTGGAGATACGCAGTATTTT. It specifies CASSVAGIAGGPGDTQYF.

The rearrangement links TRBV6-6 to TRBJ2-3, with 10 bases that match TRBD1. Germline loops: CDR1 MNHNY, CDR2 SVGAGI (reference sequence). The CDR3 loop spans 17 amino acids. V dropped 5 bases and J dropped 4; count of bases not matched to a gene: 12. CDR3: CASSQPTGGRRSDTQYF. The CDR3 DNA follows: TGTGCCAGCAGTCAACCGACAGGGGGCCGTCGTTCAGATACGCAGTATTTT.

The chain recombines TRBV5-1 with TRBJ2-2; D possibly corresponds to TRBD1 (5 bases). The V and J ends lost 2 bases and 8 bases respectively, with 13 bases between them. The CDR3 is 14 residues long. CDR1 is SGHRS, CDR2 YFSETQ, per germline. CDR3: CASSLATAGGELFF. The CDR3 DNA sequence: TGCGCCAGCAGCTTAGCGACCGCAGGGGGGGAGCTGTTTTTT.

This chain connects TRBV6-4 to TRBJ2-3; weak D call: TRBD1 (6 bases). The length of the CDR3 is 13 residues. Per the germline V gene, CDR1 is MRHNA and CDR2 is SNTAGT. V lost 6 bases and J lost 1, with 8 bases in between. The CDR3 nucleotides are TGTGCCAGCAGACAGGGAGGCACAGATACGCAGTATTTT. It is translated as CASRQGGTDTQYF.

This chain links TRBV7-8 with TRBJ1-2; weak D call: TRBD1 (6 bases). V lost 3 bases and J lost 4, with 18 bases in between. The CDR3 consists of 16 residues. The germline V gene encodes CDR1 SGHVS and CDR2 FQNEAQ. The DNA for the CDR3 is TGTGCCAGCAGCTTGGATTCGAACAGGGCCGGCTATGGCTACACCTTC. Encoded protein: CASSLDSNRAGYGYTF.

Only one count was recorded for this clone. This chain connects TRBV9 to TRBJ2-2; perhaps TRBD1 as D (6 bases). Germline CDR1 and CDR2: SGDLS and YYNGEE. CDR3 length: 14 amino acids. V lost 3 bases to trimming and J lost 9 bases, with 15 bases between them. In DNA form, the CDR3 reads TGTGCCAGCAGCGCGGACAGCCAGGTCCGGGAGCTGTTTTTT. It encodes CASSADSQVRELFF.

V gene TRBV27 combines with J gene TRBJ1-2; 11 positions agree with TRBD1. The CDR3 length is 15 residues. Germline CDR1 MNHEY, CDR2 SMNVEV (reference sequence). V lost 6 bases to trimming and J lost 4 bases; unmatched junction nucleotides: 7. For the CDR3, the DNA is TGTGCCAGCAGCCAACCGGGACAGGGGGTCTATGGCTACACCTTC. It yields the protein CASSQPGQGVYGYTF.

This clone was recorded only once. CDR3 nucleotide sequence: TGCGCCAGCAGCTTGGGCCCGGGACTAGAGAAGTTCTTC. It codes for CASSLGPGLEKFF. This chain connects TRBV5-1 to TRBJ2-1, with TRBD2 matching 8 bases. V shed 0 bases and J 14 bases; nucleotides not matched to a gene: 7. The CDR3 consists of 13 residues. Germline V lookup: CDR1 SGHRS, CDR2 YFSETQ.

J is TRBJ1-5 and V is TRBV5-1; D gene uncertain. The CDR3 runs 16 residues. Germline CDR1 is SGHRS and CDR2 is YFSETQ. V was cut by 0 bases and J by 2 bases, with 12 bases left in between. The CDR3 spells CASSLGDWVGNQPQHF. CDR3 DNA: TGCGCCAGCAGCTTGGGAGACTGGGTGGGCAATCAGCCCCAGCATTTT.

The chain has TRBV5-1 and TRBJ2-5; the match to TRBD2 covers 9 bases. V lost 2 bases to trimming and J lost 2 bases; unmatched junction nucleotides: 7. Germline V lookup: CDR1 SGHRS, CDR2 YFSETQ. The CDR3 extends over 16 amino acids. In DNA form, the CDR3 reads TGCGCCAGCAGCTTAGGAAATAGCGGGGGACAAGAGACCCAGTACTTC. It yields the protein CASSLGNSGGQETQYF. Full variable domain (rest looked up from reference TRBV5-1 and TRBJ2-5): KAGVTQTPRYLIKTRGQQVTLSCSPISGHRSVSWYQQTPGQGLQFLFEYFSETQRNKGNFPGRFSGRQFSNSRSEMNVSTLELGDSALYLCASSLGNSGGQETQYFGPGTRLLVL.

The chain carries TRBV27 and TRBJ1-4, with TRBD1 matching 7 bases. V shed 6 bases, J shed 3 bases, and the junction held 10 bases outside the gene matches. CDR1 MNHEY and CDR2 SMNVEV come from the germline V gene (reference sequence). The CDR3 has 16 amino acids. The CDR3 spells CASRRIGGRSNEKLFF. Here the CDR3 DNA reads TGTGCCAGCAGGCGGATAGGGGGCAGGTCTAATGAAAAACTGTTTTTT.

The V gene is TRBV6-1, the J gene TRBJ1-2; 7 nucleotides agree with TRBD1. Germline assignment: CDR1 MNHNS and CDR2 SASEGT. This CDR3 is built from 15 residues. The junction had 5 bases not matched to a gene; V was cut back by 2 bases and J by 2 bases. The CDR3 bases are TGTGCCAGCAGTGAAAGGGTCAGGGGGAACTATGGCTACACCTTC. Protein: CASSERVRGNYGYTF.